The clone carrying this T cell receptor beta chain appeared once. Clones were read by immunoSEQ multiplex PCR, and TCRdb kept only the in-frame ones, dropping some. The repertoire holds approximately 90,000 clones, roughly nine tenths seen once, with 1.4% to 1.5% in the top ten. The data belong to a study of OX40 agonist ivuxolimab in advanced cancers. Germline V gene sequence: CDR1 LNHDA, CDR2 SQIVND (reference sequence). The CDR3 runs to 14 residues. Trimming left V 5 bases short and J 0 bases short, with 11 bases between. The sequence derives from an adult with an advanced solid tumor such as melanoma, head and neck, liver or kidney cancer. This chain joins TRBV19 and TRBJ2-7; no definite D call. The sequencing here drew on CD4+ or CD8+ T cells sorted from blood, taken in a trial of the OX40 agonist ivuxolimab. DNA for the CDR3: TGTGCCAGTAGTCCTAAATCTGACTCCTACGAGCAGTACTTC. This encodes CASSPKSDSYEQYF.